These 26 T cell receptor beta chains were sequenced from one sample in a study of tumor and adjacent non-tumor tissue in lung cancer. RNA was extracted from bulk tissue without any cell sorting. The normal lung tissue was taken more than 3 cm from the tumor edge. TCRbeta libraries were built with three rounds of nested PCR, modified from ARM-PCR. One entry per CDR3 protein results from TCRdb running MiXCR on the multiplex PCR reads. The data hold tens of thousands of distinct CDR3 sequences, with around two thirds observed a single time. What was sequenced was distant non-tumor lung tissue. The receptors were sampled from an older man with non-small cell lung cancer.

This clonotype occurred a few times. This could be a read error, since a much larger clone is one nucleotide away. The rearrangement links TRBV29-1 to TRBJ1-2, with D uncertain. Trimming removed 6 bases from V and 3 bases from J, with 14 bases in between. CDR1 and CDR2 (germline): SQVTM, ANQGSEA. CDR3 size: 13 residues. DNA of the CDR3: TGCAGCGTCGGTGAGGTCCAATACTATGGCTACACCTTC. Translating gives CSVGEVQYYGYTF. The full variable domain, in which reference TRBV29-1 and TRBJ1-2 provide the parts outside the CDR3, is SAVISQKPSRDICQRGTSLTIQCQVDSQVTMMFWYRQQPGQSLTLIATANQGSEATYESGFVIDKFPISRPNLTFSTLTVSNMSPEDSSIYLCSVGEVQYYGYTFGSGTRLTVV.

A note on this clonotype: At one end, the junction sequence differs from germline, possibly due to a read error. This CDR3 reads CACSWGLAGVGETQYF. The CDR3, as DNA: TGTGCCTGCAGCTGGGGGCTAGCGGGAGTTGGAGAGACCCAGTACTTC. This sequence joins TRBV13 and TRBJ2-5; 10 positions agree with TRBD2. CDR3 length equals 16 residues. The germline V gene has CDR1 PRHDT and CDR2 FYEKMQ (reference sequence).

On this clonotype itself: Here the CDR3 omits its conserved ending phenylalanine or tryptophan, so a read error is the likely source. This chain connects TRBV10-2 to TRBJ1-1; TRBD1 is a possible D gene (5 bases). This CDR3 region has 14 residues. CDR1 and CDR2 from the germline V gene are WSHSY and SAAADI. CDR3 sequence: CASTYGTGNAEAFL. The CDR3 coding sequence is TGCGCCAGCACATACGGGACGGGGAACGCTGAAGCTTTCTTA.

This clonotype was seen repeatedly, ten times or more. The rearrangement links TRBV29-1 to TRBJ1-1; TRBD1 matches at 8 bases. With 7 bases clipped from V and 5 bases from J, the junction kept 12 bases outside the gene matches. The germline CDR1 and CDR2 sequences are SQVTM and ANQGSEA. The CDR3 has 14 amino acids. CDR3 coding DNA: TGCAGCGGGGGAGGGCAGGGGGCCGGGACTGAAGCTTTCTTT. It translates to CSGGGQGAGTEAFF.

With regard to this clonotype: Mismatch with germline at one junction end may stem from a read error. The CDR3 loop is CAWSIGWVTEDFF. The CDR3 DNA reads as TGTGCCTGGAGTATTGGGTGGGTCACTGAAGATTTCTTT. The rearrangement links TRBV30 to TRBJ1-1; unclear D gene. This CDR3 comprises 13 residues. Per germline, CDR1 GTSNPN and CDR2 SVGIG (reference sequence).

Concerning this clonotype: This likely comes from a read error, as the CDR3 has no conserved phenylalanine or tryptophan at its end. The J gene is TRBJ1-1, the V gene TRBV13; 9 positions match TRBD1. Germline lookup yields CDR1 PRHDT and CDR2 FYEKMQ (reference sequence). With V trimmed by 5 bases and J by 11 bases, 9 bases remained unmatched. CDR3 length: 13 amino acids. The CDR3 sequence is CASSRTDRGGAFS. In DNA form, the CDR3 reads TGTGCCAGCAGCCGAACGGACAGGGGTGGTGCTTTCTCT.

On this clonotype itself: With a much larger clone just one base away, this may be a read error. The CDR3 nucleotides are TGCAGTGCTAGCTCGCAGGGACTAGCGGGATACCCCTACGAGCAGTACTTC. As protein: CSASSQGLAGYPYEQYF. The chain has TRBV20-1 and TRBJ2-7, with 13 bases aligning to TRBD2. This CDR3 is built from 17 residues. The germline CDR1 and CDR2 sequences are DFQATT and SNEGSKA (reference sequence). V lost 3 bases, J lost 2 bases, and 10 bases stayed unmatched.

The J gene is TRBJ1-6, the V gene TRBV9; D gene ambiguous. Germline V gene sequence: CDR1 SGDLS, CDR2 YYNGEE. The CDR3 runs 13 residues. Trimming stripped 2 bases from V and 6 bases from J, with 6 bases between. CDR3 region: CASSVRPNSPLHF. In DNA form, the CDR3 reads TGTGCCAGCAGCGTGCGACCTAATTCACCCCTCCACTTT. Complete variable domain (other parts from reference TRBV9 and TRBJ1-6): DSGVTQTPKHLITATGQRVTLRCSPRSGDLSVYWYQQSLDQGLQFLIQYYNGEERAKGNILERFSAQQFPDLHSELNLSSLELGDSALYFCASSVRPNSPLHFGNGTRLTVT.

Details on this clonotype: At one end the junction does not follow the germline gene, possibly because of a read error. V usage is TRBV13 and J usage is TRBJ1-1; D is ambiguous. The germline CDR1 and CDR2 sequences are PRHDT and FYEKMQ (reference sequence). The CDR3 runs 14 residues. The CDR3 reads CVSSRGEGRTEAFF. The DNA of the CDR3 is TGTGTCAGCAGCCGAGGAGAGGGTAGAACTGAAGCTTTCTTT.

With regard to this clonotype: This could be a read error, since a much larger clone is one nucleotide away. The chain couples TRBV5-1 to TRBJ2-3; D is undetermined. Germline V gives CDR1 SGHRS, CDR2 YFSETQ. V lost 4 bases, J lost 0 bases, and 12 bases lay in between. This CDR3 spans 15 amino acids. The CDR3 spells CASSLQTSSTDTQYF. Written as DNA, the CDR3 is TGCGCCAGCAGCCTACAGACGTCTAGCACAGATACGCAGTATTTT.

Regarding this clonotype: A read error may account for a junction end that differs from germline. The chain employs TRBV12-3 or TRBV12-4 and TRBJ2-1, with TRBD2 matching 9 bases. The CDR3 has 15 amino acids. CDR3 in amino acids: CASSLAGENHSEQFF. DNA of the CDR3: TGTGCCAGCAGCTTAGCGGGAGAGAACCACAGTGAGCAGTTCTTC.

This clonotype was counted ten times or more. This chain connects TRBV20-1 to TRBJ1-5; 10 nucleotides align to TRBD1. V was pared by 5 bases and J by 11 bases, with 12 bases of the junction left unmatched. The V gene's germline CDR1 is DFQATT and CDR2 SNEGSKA (reference sequence). The CDR3 contains 14 residues. The CDR3 protein is CSAGQGVGFSAQHF. CDR3 in DNA: TGCAGTGCTGGACAGGGGGTGGGGTTTTCGGCCCAGCATTTT.

Concerning this clonotype itself: This may come from a read error, since a much larger clone is one base off. J is TRBJ1-2 and V is TRBV28; tentative D call: TRBD1 (6 bases). The CDR3 length is 13 residues. V was pared by 5 bases and J by 7 bases, with 14 bases between. Germline CDR1 reads MDHEN; CDR2 reads SYDVKM. The CDR3 region is CASSLAYRAGYTF. As DNA, the CDR3 is TGTGCCAGCAGTCTCGCCTACAGGGCTGGCTACACCTTC.

This clonotype was counted ten times or more. This chain connects TRBV7-9 to TRBJ1-3; possible D gene TRBD1, 5 bases. Trimming removed 6 bases at V and 4 bases at J, with 22 bases between. Germline-derived CDR1 and CDR2 are SEHNR and FQNEAQ (reference sequence). The CDR3 contains 17 residues. The CDR3 sequence is CASRSRDLGAPGNTIYF. CDR3 nucleotide sequence: TGTGCCAGCAGGTCCAGGGATCTAGGGGCACCGGGAAACACCATATATTTT.

This clonotype was seen a single time. A much larger clone is a single base away; this may be a read error. The chain employs TRBV12-3 or TRBV12-4 and TRBJ2-3; D gene unclear. The CDR3 is 12 residues long. The CDR3 sequence: CASRDIADTHYF. Here the CDR3 DNA reads TGTGCCAGCAGAGACATAGCAGATACGCACTATTTT.

V usage is TRBV5-1 and J usage is TRBJ2-1, with D perhaps matching TRBD2 (10 bases). Trimming shortened V by 4 bases and J by 0 bases, and 26 bases separated the two germline ends. Germline V gene lookup returns CDR1 SGHRS and CDR2 YFSETQ. The CDR3 contains 20 residues. The CDR3 DNA is TGCGCCAGCAGCCAGGGACAGGGCTCTAGCGGGAGTGTCTCCTACAATGAGCAGTTCTTC. Translation: CASSQGQGSSGSVSYNEQFF. Looking up the rest from reference TRBV5-1 and TRBJ2-1 gives the full variable domain: KAGVTQTPRYLIKTRGQQVTLSCSPISGHRSVSWYQQTPGQGLQFLFEYFSETQRNKGNFPGRFSGRQFSNSRSEMNVSTLELGDSALYLCASSQGQGSSGSVSYNEQFFGPGTRLTVL.

Regarding this clonotype: The conserved closing phenylalanine or tryptophan is absent in this CDR3, likely reflecting a read error. The genes are TRBV11-2 and TRBJ2-7; 7 nucleotides agree with TRBD1. This CDR3 spans 13 amino acids. Per germline, CDR1 SGHAT and CDR2 FQNNGV. The CDR3 loop reads CASSIQGGYGQYY. As DNA, the CDR3 is TGTGCCAGCAGTATACAAGGGGGCTACGGGCAGTACTAC.

A few counts support this clonotype. A read error may be the cause here, since a much bigger clone is one base away. The rearrangement links TRBV11-2 to TRBJ1-6; D unclear. Germline V gene data show CDR1 as SGHAT and CDR2 as FQNNGV. CDR3 length: 12 amino acids. Written as DNA, the CDR3 is TGTGTCAGCAGCTCCCTGGGTTCACCCCTCCACTTT. Encoded protein: CVSSSLGSPLHF. Combining the CDR3 with reference TRBV11-2 and TRBJ1-6 gives the whole variable domain EAGVAQSPRYKIIEKRQSVAFWCNPISGHATLYWYQQILGQGPKLLIQFQNNGVVDDSQLPKDRFSAERLKGVDSTLKIQPAKLEDSAVYLCVSSSLGSPLHFGNGTRLTVT.

As for this clonotype: A much bigger clone sits one base away, suggesting this may be a read error. The V and J genes are TRBV4-1 and TRBJ2-1; D is unresolved. Germline loops: CDR1 MGHRA, CDR2 YSYEKL. The CDR3 runs to 17 residues. The V gene lost 0 bases and the J gene lost 0 bases, with 12 bases spanning the gap. CDR3 DNA: TGCGCCAGCAGCCAAGATTACGGATGTAGCTCCTACAATGAGCAGTTCTTC. Its translation: CASSQDYGCSSYNEQFF.

J is TRBJ1-5 and V is TRBV28; D remains ambiguous. Germline V gene sequence: CDR1 MDHEN, CDR2 SYDVKM. V lost 7 bases to trimming and J lost 3 bases, with 19 bases between them. CDR3 size: 16 residues. The CDR3 bases are TGTGCCAGCACACAGATTTCGGACCTCTTCAATCAGCCCCAGCATTTT. It encodes CASTQISDLFNQPQHF. The variable domain in full, completed from reference TRBV28 and TRBJ1-5, reads DVKVTQSSRYLVKRTGEKVFLECVQDMDHENMFWYRQDPGLGLRLIYFSYDVKMKEKGDIPEGYSVSREKKERFSLILESASTNQTSMYLCASTQISDLFNQPQHFGDGTRLSIL.

This clonotype has a count of ten or more. The genes are TRBV29-1 and TRBJ2-3, with 7 bases that match TRBD2. V lost 7 bases to trimming and J lost 1 base; unmatched junction nucleotides: 2. Germline lookup yields CDR1 SQVTM and CDR2 ANQGSEA. This CDR3 spans 12 amino acids. For the CDR3, the DNA is TGCAGCGGGGCGGGGGGCACAGATACGCAGTATTTT. Translated: CSGAGGTDTQYF.

This clonotype is a singleton in its sample. Because the CDR3 is missing its conserved closing phenylalanine or tryptophan, this is likely a read error. This sequence joins TRBV5-4 and TRBJ2-1; 7 nucleotides line up with TRBD1. CDR1 and CDR2 (germline): SGHNT, YYREEE (reference sequence). Trimming at V came to 4 bases and at J to 13 bases, leaving 17 bases not matched to a gene. CDR3 length: 15 residues. The CDR3 region has the DNA TGTGCCAGCAGCGCACAGGGGTGTATGGGACAGCAACAGTTCCTT. Translation: CASSAQGCMGQQQFL.

To note about this clonotype: Without the conserved terminal phenylalanine or tryptophan, this CDR3 likely stems from a read error. This chain connects TRBV12-3 or TRBV12-4 to TRBJ1-2, with D perhaps TRBD1 (5 bases). The CDR3 sequence is 14 residues long. In DNA, the CDR3 is TGTACCAGCAGCATGAATGGGCAGGGTGGGGGCTACACCCTC. It translates to CTSSMNGQGGGYTL.

The J gene is TRBJ2-7, the V gene TRBV6-1; TRBD2 matches at 10 bases. The CDR3 runs to 17 residues. Trimming took 8 bases from V and 4 from J; bases not matched to a gene: 17. CDR1 and CDR2 from the germline V gene are MNHNS and SASEGT. CDR3 sequence (DNA): TGTGCCAGCTACACCTCGGGACTAGCGCGAGACATGTACGAGCAGTACTTC. It is translated as CASYTSGLARDMYEQYF.

This clonotype was observed at least ten times. V and J are TRBV6-5 and TRBJ1-2; D gene uncertain. Germline CDR1 and CDR2: MNHEY and SVGAGI. Trimming cost V 6 bases and J 0 bases, with 11 bases left between them. This CDR3 has 14 residues. Here the CDR3 DNA reads TGTGCCAGCAGCTCCGAGAGGGCTAACTATGGCTACACCTTC. Its translation is CASSSERANYGYTF.

Of note for this clonotype: This could be a read error, since a much larger clone is one nucleotide away. This chain uses TRBV29-1 with TRBJ2-5, with 10 bases fitting TRBD2. This CDR3 has 15 residues. Germline lookup yields CDR1 SQVTM and CDR2 ANQGSEA. The CDR3 is CSVLGLAASQGTQYF. CDR3 sequence (DNA): TGCAGCGTTCTTGGACTAGCGGCCTCCCAAGGGACCCAGTACTTC.